This T cell receptor beta chain came from a study of OX40 agonist ivuxolimab in advanced cancers. Study information: Clinicians treated patients with ivuxolimab, an agonistic anti-OX40 (CD134) antibody. Whole-study findings and limits: At 0.1 to 3.0 mg/kg and by week 6, CD4+ and CD8+ T cells in the blood had expanded clonally.

Using immunoSEQ multiplex PCR, the repertoire was profiled, and TCRdb retains in-frame clones only, with some absent. The table shows approximately 82,000 clones, with 85% to 90% occurring only once. V lost 5 bases to trimming and J lost 5 bases; unmatched junction nucleotides: 6. Germline CDR1 SGHAT, CDR2 FQNNGV. The CDR3 loop spans 16 amino acids. Worth noting for this clone: Its antigen is currently unknown.

Here the sequenced sample was CD4+ or CD8+ T cells sorted from blood, taken in a trial of the OX40 agonist ivuxolimab. This TCR derives from an adult with an advanced solid tumor such as melanoma, head and neck, liver or kidney cancer. J is TRBJ2-7 and V is TRBV11-2; 16 bases line up with TRBD2. CDR3 protein: CASSPGLAGGNNEQYF. Written as DNA, the CDR3 is TGTGCCAGCAGCCCGGGACTAGCGGGAGGGAACAACGAGCAGTACTTC.